A selection of T cell receptor beta chains follows, all from one sample in a study of blood T cell repertoires in COVID-19. The repertoire was sequenced with immunoSEQ multiplex PCR; TCRdb's copy has only in-frame clones and lacks some. The data show a few hundred thousand clones, approximately 85% seen once. Material: peripheral blood. The source is a woman aged 80 or over with COVID-19, enrolled during active disease. Both conserved end residues are part of each CDR3. Each record gives: J gene, V gene, clone size, D gene, CDR3 protein, CDR3 DNA. The D gene is left open where the match is weak. Clone size is not always given. Where it is, it says once, few, many or a class for expanded clones.

TRBJ2-7	TRBV25-1	.	TRBD2	CASSASGTSGGGEQYF	TGTGCCAGCAGTGCGAGTGGGACTAGCGGGGGGGGCGAGCAGTACTTC
TRBJ1-2	TRBV2	.	.	CASSPTGLKGYTF	TGTGCCAGCAGCCCAACAGGTCTAAAAGGCTACACCTTC
TRBJ2-6	TRBV19	.	.	CASSTRGGGTATGANVLTF	TGTGCCAGTAGTACGAGGGGAGGGGGAACAGCTACTGGGGCCAACGTCCTGACTTTC
TRBJ1-1	TRBV5-1	.	.	CASSFTAMNTEAFF	TGCGCCAGCAGCTTCACAGCTATGAACACTGAAGCTTTCTTT
TRBJ2-7	TRBV28	.	.	CAVTRGIAYEQYF	TGTGCCGTCACAAGGGGCATCGCCTACGAGCAGTACTTC
TRBJ2-7	TRBV12-3/TRBV12-4	once	.	CASSITYEQYF	TGTGCCAGCAGTATCACCTACGAGCAGTACTTC
TRBJ1-5	TRBV16	.	.	CASSPRRGGVGNQPQHF	TGTGCCAGCAGCCCCCGAAGGGGGGGAGTAGGCAATCAGCCCCAGCATTTT
TRBJ1-2	TRBV7-6	.	.	CASSLGEGDYGYTF	TGTGCCAGCAGCTTAGGAGAAGGAGACTATGGCTACACCTTC
TRBJ2-1	TRBV11-2	.	TRBD2	CASSLSAGVSYNEQFF	TGTGCCAGCAGCTTATCAGCGGGGGTCTCCTACAATGAGCAGTTCTTC
TRBJ1-2	TRBV11-2	.	.	CASSQGWEDRQGYTF	TGTGCCAGCAGCCAAGGTTGGGAGGACCGGCAAGGCTACACCTTC
TRBJ1-1	TRBV7-2	.	.	CASSLVGQGFNTEAFF	TGTGCCAGCAGCTTAGTAGGTCAGGGCTTTAACACTGAAGCTTTCTTT
TRBJ2-3	TRBV7-2	.	TRBD1	CASSLTGVGTDTQYF	TGTGCCAGCAGCCTAACAGGGGTAGGGACAGATACGCAGTATTTT
TRBJ1-1	TRBV5-6	.	.	CASSGRPGFNTEAFF	TGTGCCAGCAGCGGGAGGCCCGGATTTAACACTGAAGCTTTCTTT
TRBJ2-1	TRBV19	.	TRBD2	CASSIRTSGTEQFF	TGTGCCAGTAGTATACGTACTAGCGGGACAGAGCAGTTCTTC
TRBJ2-1	TRBV7-2	.	TRBD2	CASSFTASGYNEQFF	TGTGCCAGCAGCTTCACGGCTAGCGGCTACAATGAGCAGTTCTTC
TRBJ1-1	TRBV6-1	.	.	CASRQQLNTEAFF	TGTGCCAGCAGACAGCAGCTGAACACTGAAGCTTTCTTT
TRBJ1-1	TRBV7-9	few	TRBD1	CASSPYMPGQEKAFF	TGTGCCAGCAGCCCATACATGCCGGGACAGGAAAAAGCTTTCTTT
TRBJ2-3	TRBV5-8	.	.	CASSFRGLGVDTQYF	TGTGCCAGCAGCTTTAGGGGGTTGGGCGTGGATACGCAGTATTTT
TRBJ2-6	TRBV29-1	.	.	CSVLGGFGGANVLTF	TGCAGCGTTTTGGGGGGATTTGGTGGGGCCAACGTCCTGACTTTC
TRBJ2-3	TRBV30	.	TRBD2	CAWSGPTSGAGTDTQYF	TGTGCCTGGAGTGGTCCGACTAGCGGAGCAGGCACAGATACGCAGTATTTT
TRBJ1-6	TRBV6-6	.	.	CASSYLDSTDSPLHF	TGTGCCAGCAGTTACCTGGACAGCACCGATTCACCCCTCCACTTT
TRBJ1-2	TRBV27	.	TRBD1	CASSLRRQGILIPGTSNYGYTF	TGTGCCAGCAGTTTACGGAGACAGGGGATCCTCATCCCTGGTACTTCTAACTATGGCTACACCTTC
TRBJ1-2	TRBV6-6	.	.	CASSYGGQPYGYTF	TGTGCCAGCAGTTACGGTGGACAGCCTTATGGCTACACCTTC
TRBJ2-7	TRBV18	once	TRBD2	CASSEGAGGLREQYF	TGTGCCAGCTCGGAAGGAGCGGGGGGGTTACGCGAGCAGTACTTC
TRBJ1-2	TRBV19	.	.	CASSILRGDGYTF	TGTGCCAGTAGTATTCTTCGGGGAGATGGCTACACCTTC
TRBJ2-7	TRBV11-3	.	.	CASSTGPRTAHGYEQYF	TGTGCCAGCAGCACCGGCCCCCGGACAGCCCACGGCTACGAGCAGTACTTC
TRBJ2-7	TRBV28	.	.	CASSFGGTRSYEQYF	TGTGCCAGCAGTTTCGGAGGGACCCGCTCCTACGAGCAGTACTTC
TRBJ1-2	TRBV2	.	.	CASSLAEGYGYTF	TGTGCCAGCAGTTTGGCAGAGGGCTATGGCTACACCTTC
TRBJ2-5	TRBV3-1/TRBV3-2	.	TRBD1	CASSQAQGRQTQYF	TGTGCCAGCAGCCAAGCACAGGGGAGACAGACCCAGTACTTC
TRBJ1-2	TRBV5-1	.	TRBD1	CASSFAPGQNYGYTF	TGCGCCAGCAGCTTCGCACCGGGACAGAACTATGGCTACACCTTC
TRBJ1-2	TRBV5-1	.	.	CASSWSGRNGYTF	TGCGCCAGCAGCTGGTCTGGGAGAAATGGCTACACCTTC
TRBJ2-3	TRBV3-1/TRBV3-2	.	.	CASSQEGRVTDTQYF	TGTGCCAGCAGCCAAGAAGGCAGGGTAACAGATACGCAGTATTTT
TRBJ2-1	TRBV30	.	TRBD2	CAWSVQAGRYNEQFF	TGTGCCTGGAGTGTGCAAGCGGGACGCTACAATGAGCAGTTCTTC
TRBJ2-5	TRBV5-4	.	.	CASSLGRGKETQYF	TGTGCCAGCAGCTTGGGAAGGGGGAAAGAGACCCAGTACTTC
TRBJ2-1	TRBV5-1	.	.	CASSLARLGVGYNEQFF	TGCGCCAGCAGCTTGGCAAGGTTAGGGGTCGGGTACAATGAGCAGTTCTTC
TRBJ1-1	TRBV19	.	.	CASSSRAYTEAFF	TGTGCCAGTAGCTCCAGGGCGTACACTGAAGCTTTCTTT
TRBJ2-7	TRBV29-1	once	.	CSAGGSEQYF	TGCAGCGCCGGGGGTAGCGAGCAGTACTTC